The clone carrying this T cell receptor (beta chain) appeared a few times. Antigen specificity is unknown. PCR employed 60 Vbeta and 13 Jbeta primers. TCRdb's copy holds only in-frame clones and misses some; the assay was immunoSEQ multiplex PCR. The sample lists about 200,000 clones; roughly 79% were seen once. CDR1 and CDR2 (germline): SGHTA, FQGNSA. The CDR3 spans 16 residues. Trimming removed 5 bases from V and 3 bases from J; junction bases left unmatched: 7. This entry is derived from a study of cytomegalovirus exposure and HLA in healthy donors. Notes on the study in general: Overall, approximately 150 TCR beta chains were annotated as cytomegalovirus-associated.

This receptor was taken from a man aged 25-45 years in good health and CMV-seronegative. The chain carries TRBV7-2 and TRBJ2-3; TRBD2 agrees at 11 bases. Sequencing input: PBMCs. DNA for the CDR3: TGTGCCAGCAGCGTCGGACTAGCGGGCGGGACAGATACGCAGTATTTT. Protein: CASSVGLAGGTDTQYF.